This T cell receptor (beta chain) was found in a study of blood T cell repertoires in COVID-19. The overall study: Samples of COVID-19 (acute and convalescent) were obtained from the United States, Italy and Spain. T cells, B-cell-depleted T cells, or PBMCs provided the cDNA or gDNA that served as material.

This CDR3 region has 16 residues. V shed 0 bases, J shed 4 bases, and the junction held 5 bases outside the gene matches. Germline lookup yields CDR1 SGHNT and CDR2 YYREEE (reference sequence). In the source study's methods: Amplification of reference gene primers was used by the study to estimate nucleated cell counts. Clones were sequenced by immunoSEQ multiplex PCR, and TCRdb holds only the in-frame ones, with some missing. D and trimming come from the DNA, and the V and J calls and clone size come from that table. The data show some 300,000 clones, 85% to 90% seen once. Followed over time, Seattle patients had been enrolled while infection was active.

The sequencing sample was made of peripheral blood. This sequence originates from a woman between 50 and 59 years old with COVID-19, enrolled during active disease. The chain joins TRBV5-4 to TRBJ2-2, with 8 positions matching TRBD2. CDR3 bases: TGTGCCAGCAGCTTGGGCGGGAGGAGGTCCACCGGGGAGCTGTTTTTT. Protein: CASSLGGRRSTGELFF.